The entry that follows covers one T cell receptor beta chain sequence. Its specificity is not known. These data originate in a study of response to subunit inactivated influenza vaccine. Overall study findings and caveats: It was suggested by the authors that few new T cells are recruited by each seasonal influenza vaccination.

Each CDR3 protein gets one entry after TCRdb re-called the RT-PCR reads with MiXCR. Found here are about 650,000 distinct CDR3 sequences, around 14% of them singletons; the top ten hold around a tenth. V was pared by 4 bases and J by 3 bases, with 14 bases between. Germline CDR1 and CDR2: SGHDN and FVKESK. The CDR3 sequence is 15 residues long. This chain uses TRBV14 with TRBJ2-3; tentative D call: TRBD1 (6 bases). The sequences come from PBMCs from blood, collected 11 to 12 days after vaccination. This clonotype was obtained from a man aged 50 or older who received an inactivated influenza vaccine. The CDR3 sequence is CASSRDRYPTDTQYF. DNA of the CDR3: TGTGCCAGCAGCCGAGACAGGTACCCTACAGATACGCAGTATTTT.